This T cell receptor (beta chain) was profiled in a study of T-cell memory formation after mild COVID-19. Trimming pared 3 bases from V and 4 bases from J, leaving 9 bases between. Germline CDR1 reads MNHNS; CDR2 reads SASEGT. The CDR3 is made up of 13 amino acids. This clonotype was found a few times. TCRdb re-called the 5' RACE reads with MiXCR, one entry per CDR3 protein. Here the sample spans roughly 350,000 distinct CDR3 sequences, about an eighth being singletons. The sequence derives from a young man who had mild COVID-19 (a few samples of this study predate the infection). Cell type and time point are not known. The chain joins TRBV6-1 to TRBJ1-2, with D possibly being TRBD1 (5 bases). Sequenced sample: PBMCs or a T cell subset sorted from them (not recorded which). The CDR3 spells CASSEGGSYGYTF. The CDR3 region has the DNA TGTGCCAGCAGTGAGGGGGGGAGCTATGGCTACACCTTC.